This is a list of T cell receptor delta chains from one sample in a study of gamma-delta T cells after stem cell transplantation. TCRdb redid clone calling on the RT-PCR reads using CATT. The sample lists approximately 1,400 delta-chain clones, approximately 47% occurring once. The sample taken for sequencing was gamma-delta T cells. The receptor source for this set is a human donor. It is not recorded whose cells these are; they may come from a transplant donor. The CDR3 runs from the conserved cysteine through the conserved F or W. A D gene is named only where the DNA matches it firmly. Clone size appears in some rows only: once, few, many, or a class for an expanded clone.

d_gene,v_gene,j_gene,abundance,CDR3aa,CDR3nt
TRDD3,TRDV2,TRDJ1,few,CACDTVGGDTRETDKLIF,TGTGCCTGTGACACCGTAGGAGGGGATACGCGTGAGACCGATAAACTCATCTTT
NA,TRDV3,TRDJ1,NA,CAFPRDDKLIF,TGTGCCTTTCCCCGGGACGATAAACTCATCTTT
TRDD3,TRDV2,TRDJ1,NA,CACDTGTGGYVGYADKLIF,TGTGCCTGTGACACAGGAACTGGGGGATACGTAGGGTACGCCGATAAACTCATCTTT
TRDD3,TRDV2,TRDJ1,NA,CACDTLIMGDTQVPDNLIF,TGTGCCTGTGACACCCTAATAATGGGGGATACGCAAGTCCCCGATAACCTCATCTTT
TRDD3,TRDV2,TRDJ3,NA,CACDPITGGYRSWDTRQMFF,TGTGCCTGTGACCCAATTACTGGGGGATATCGCTCCTGGGACACCCGACAGATGTTTTTC
TRDD3,TRDV2,TRDJ1,NA,CACDILGAREDTDKLIF,TGTGCCTGTGATATACTGGGGGCCCGGGAGGACACCGATAAACTCATCTTT
TRDD3,TRDV2,TRDJ2,NA,CACDTLTTGGSTAQLFF,TGTGCCTGTGACACTTTAACTACTGGGGGGTCGACAGCACAACTCTTCTTT
NA,TRDV2,TRDJ1,few,CACDTVGQDVNSTDKLIF,TGTGCCTGTGACACCGTCGGACAAGATGTGAATAGCACCGATAAACTCATCTTT
TRDD3,TRDV2,TRDJ1,NA,CACDTLGEEDKLIF,TGTGCCTGTGACACTCTGGGGGAAGAAGATAAACTCATCTTT
TRDD3,TRDV2,TRDJ1,once,CACDALHGGYGNTDKLIF,TGTGCCTGTGACGCGCTGCATGGGGGATACGGCAACACCGATAAACTCATCTTT
NA,TRDV3,TRDJ3,NA,CACDMAGEFGTWDTRQMFF,TGTGCCTGTGACATGGCTGGGGAATTCGGAACCTGGGACACCCGACAGATGTTTTTC
NA,TRDV2,TRDJ3,large,CACDTGGLRSSWDTRQMFF,TGTGCCTGTGACACGGGGGGACTACGGAGCTCCTGGGACACCCGACAGATGTTTTTC
NA,TRDV2,TRDJ1,NA,CACDTVAEIPHTVVEREKKLIF,TGTGCCTGTGACACCGTTGCTGAAATTCCGCATACTGTGGTAGAGCGGGAGAAAAAACTCATCTTT
NA,TRDV1,TRDJ1,NA,CALGEILPINVYWGPIRTDKLIF,TGTGCTCTCGGGGAGATCCTTCCTATTAACGTTTACTGGGGACCAATTAGGACCGATAAACTCATCTTT
NA,TRDV1,TRDJ4,NA,CALGESIFPGALVFNSRPLIF,TGTGCTCTTGGGGAATCCATCTTCCCAGGCGCACTGGTCTTCAACTCCAGACCCCTGATCTTT
TRDD3,TRDV2,TRDJ1,NA,CACDTVSRGIPVSDKLIF,TGTGCCTGTGACACCGTCAGCCGGGGGATACCGGTCTCCGATAAACTCATCTTT
NA,TRDV1,TRDJ1,few,CALGEILPINVYWGPIRTDKLIF,TGTGCTCTTGGGGAGATCCTTCCTATTAACGTTTACTGGGGACCAATTAGGACCGATAAACTCATCTTT
NA,TRDV2,TRDJ1,NA,CACDTEDTDKLIF,TGTGCCTGTGACACCGAAGACACCGATAAACTCATCTTT
NA,TRDV1,TRDJ1,NA,CALGELRSDDKLIF,TGTGCTCTTGGGGAACTACGAAGTGACGATAAACTCATCTTT
NA,TRDV2,TRDJ1,large,CACDTPFLGGSYTDKLIF,TGTGCCTGTGACACCCCCTTCCTTGGGGGATCCTACACCGATAAACTCATCTTT
NA,TRDV2,TRDJ1,NA,CACDTLLLHGLEYTDNLIF,TGTGCCTGTGACACCCTCCTACTACATGGGCTCGAATACACCGATAACCTCATCTTT
NA,TRDV1,TRDJ1,NA,CALGEHGPCTRGCGRLIF,TGTGCTCTTGGGGAACACGGCCCCTGTACTAGGGGATGTGGGAGACTCATCTTT
NA,TRDV1,TRDJ1,NA,CALGVQTPGGRSSLGTDKLIF,TGTGCTCTTGGGGTACAGACTCCGGGGGGGAGATCGTCTCTTGGCACCGATAAACTCATCTTT
TRDD3,TRDV1,TRDJ2,few,CALGELDLPFPAPWGIRVLTAQLFF,TGTGCTCTTGGGGAACTAGACCTCCCATTCCCCGCTCCCTGGGGGATACGCGTATTAACAGCACAACTCTTCTTT
TRDD3,TRDV2,TRDJ2,NA,CACDKLGDTSALTAQLFF,TGTGCCTGTGACAAGCTGGGGGATACGTCGGCTTTGACAGCACAACTCTTCTTT
TRDD3,TRDV2,TRDJ1,NA,CARDSLGDERTDKLIF,TGTGCCCGTGACTCACTGGGGGATGAACGGACCGATAAACTCATCTTT
NA,TRDV2,TRDJ1,large,CACDTVLGNDKLIF,TGTGCCTGTGACACCGTACTGGGCAACGATAAACTCATCTTT
NA,TRDV2,TRDJ1,NA,CACDPLGRTQYTDKLIF,TGTGCCTGTGACCCGTTAGGAAGAACCCAATACACCGATAAACTCATCTTT
NA,TRDV1,TRDJ1,NA,CALGELAPYANSIRPLIF,TGTGCTCTTGGGGAACTGGCCCCCTACGCCAACTCTATAAGGCCACTCATCTTT
TRDD3,TRDV2,TRDJ3,few,CACDATSTGGHVPWDTRQMFF,TGTGCCTGTGACGCCACGAGTACTGGGGGGCACGTACCCTGGGACACCCGACAGATGTTTTTC
TRDD3,TRDV2,TRDJ2,large,CACDTLTTGGLTAQLFF,TGTGCCTGTGACACTTTAACTACTGGGGGGTTGACAGCACAACTCTTCTTT
NA,TRDV2,TRDJ2,NA,CACDTVVSGVQTFTAHLFF,TGTGCCTGTGACACAGTCGTGTCTGGGGTCCAGACTTTTACAGCACACCTCTTCTTT
TRDD3,TRDV2,TRDJ1,few,CACDTVMGMGDRTDKLIF,TGTGCCTGTGACACCGTGATGGGAATGGGGGATAGGACCGATAAACTCATCTTT
TRDD3,TRDV1,TRDJ1,NA,CALGELEGLPLVAWGIPADKLIF,TGTGCTCTTGGGGAACTCGAGGGACTTCCCCTAGTTGCCTGGGGGATACCGGCCGATAAACTCATCTTT
TRDD3,TRDV1,TRDJ1,once,CAPTFFPLVGGIYTDKLIF,TGTGCTCCTACCTTCTTCCCTCTCGTAGGGGGGATATATACCGATAAACTCATCTTT
NA,TRDV2,TRDJ1,large,CACDSLGITDKLIF,TGTGCCTGTGACTCTCTGGGGATCACCGATAAACTCATCTTT
TRDD3,TRDV2,TRDJ1,NA,CACDTIGPLGDEYTDKLIF,TGTGCCTGTGACACCATAGGGCCACTGGGGGATGAGTACACCGATAAACTCATCTTT
NA,TRDV1,TRDJ1,few,CALGELELRVYTDKLIF,TGTGCTCTTGGGGAACTCGAGCTGAGGGTGTACACCGATAAACTCATCTTT
NA,TRDV2,TRDJ1,NA,CACDQLIAHESDDKLIF,TGTGCCTGTGACCAATTGATAGCTCATGAATCGGACGATAAACTCATCTTT
NA,TRDV1,TRDJ1,NA,CALGELGPLPTMGDVVDKLIF,TGTGCTCTTGGGGAACTAGGCCCGCTTCCTACGATGGGGGATGTGGTCGATAAACTCATCTTT
TRDD3,TRDV1,TRDJ1,NA,CALGELAVLLGRWGILRWTDKLIF,TGTGCTCTTGGGGAACTCGCCGTCCTCCTCGGGAGGTGGGGGATACTTAGGTGGACCGATAAACTCATCTTT
TRDD3,TRDV2,TRDJ3,few,CACDTAGGILSSWDTRQMFF,TGTGCCTGTGACACCGCAGGGGGGATCCTCAGCTCCTGGGACACCCGACAGATGTTTTTC
TRDD3,TRDV2,TRDJ1,NA,CACDTVSLGDTGIDKLIF,TGTGCCTGTGACACGGTATCGCTGGGGGATACGGGGATCGATAAACTCATCTTT
TRDD3,TRDV2,TRDJ3,few,CACDTLSRTGGLSSWDTRQMFF,TGTGCCTGTGACACCCTGAGCCGTACTGGGGGGCTTAGCTCCTGGGACACCCGACAGATGTTTTTC
NA,TRDV1,TRDJ1,NA,CALGERRGHTDKLIF,TGTGCTCTTGGGGAACGGCGGGGTCACACCGATAAACTCATCTTT
TRDD3,TRDV2,TRDJ3,NA,CACDTAGGRSSWDTRQMFF,TGTGCCTGTGACACCGCTGGGGGACGGAGCTCCTGGGACACCCGGCAAATGTTTTTC
TRDD3,TRDV2,TRDJ1,few,CACDTVLGESDKLIF,TGTGCCTGTGACACCGTGCTGGGGGAATCGGATAAACTCATCTTT
TRDD3,TRDV2,TRDJ1,NA,CACDTLAGGSCTDKLIF,TGTGCCTGTGACACTCTTGCTGGGGGATCGTGCACCGATAAACTCATCTTT
TRDD3,TRDV2,TRDJ1,once,CACDTVTGLGDTFTDKLIF,TGTGCCTGTGACACCGTTACCGGACTGGGGGATACGTTCACCGATAAACTCATCTTT
NA,TRDV2,TRDJ3,NA,CACDTVDSGSWDTRQMFF,TGTGCCTGCGACACCGTGGATTCCGGCTCCTGGGACACCCGACAGATGTTTTTC
TRDD3,TRDV2,TRDJ1,NA,CACLELGDKWDTDKLIF,TGTGCCTGTTTGGAGCTGGGGGATAAGTGGGACACCGATAAACTCATCTTT
NA,TRDV2,TRDJ1,NA,CACDCPGDDKLIF,TGTGCCTGTGACTGTCCCGGGGACGATAAACTCATCTTT
TRDD3,TRDV2,TRDJ1,NA,CACDTLGATTRTDKLIF,TGTGCCTGTGACACTCTGGGGGCGACTACTAGAACCGATAAACTCATCTTT
TRDD3,TRDV2,TRDJ1,medium-sized,CACDYVLGDPLHKLIF,TGTGCCTGTGACTACGTACTGGGGGACCCTCTCCATAAACTCATCTTT